This T cell receptor beta chain was recorded in a study of T cell repertoires in cytomegalovirus infection. Study-level information: Researchers turned to recently identified HLA-C-restricted CMV epitopes as well as well-studied HLA-B-restricted ones.

Using its own MiXCR run on the reads, TCRdb lists one record per CDR3 protein. The sample includes 95,000 to 150,000 distinct CDR3 sequences, approximately 30% of them seen just once. Note on this clonotype: Antigen unknown.

Overall study findings and caveats: HLA-C-restricted CMV clonotypes gave the most frequent clonotype in two of eight donors.

V was shortened by 3 bases and J by 8 bases, with 5 bases between the two germline ends. This CDR3 has 11 amino acids. The genes are TRBV12-3 or TRBV12-4 and TRBJ2-1; no reliable D call. Sequenced material: CD8+ T cells from cultured PBMCs, taken from culture after CMV antigen stimulation. The receptor comes from a human donor in good health (CMV status not recorded). Some clones in this sample may be carry-over from other donors' samples. The CDR3 is CASSFGDEQFF. The CDR3, as DNA: TGTGCCAGCAGTTTTGGGGATGAGCAGTTCTTC.